The clone carrying this T cell receptor beta chain was seen just once. The antigen is not known. CDR1 is SGHVS and CDR2 is FQNEAQ in the germline V gene. The CDR3 contains 14 residues. The trim removed 5 bases at V and 4 bases at J, leaving 4 bases unmatched. The data stem from a study of cytomegalovirus exposure and HLA in healthy donors. On the study more broadly: An earlier analysis identified more than 95 million unique TCR beta sequences in approximately 190 million T cells. General study points: Several V segments, TRBV6-2 and TRBV6-3 among them, could not be told apart and were dropped. Later examination showed HLA-associated TCR beta chains had greater clonal expansion than equally common others.

This PCR relied on a set of 60 Vbeta primers and 13 Jbeta primers. This table comes from immunoSEQ multiplex PCR, and its TCRdb copy is limited to in-frame clones, with some not included. The table shows roughly 120,000 clones, with roughly three quarters occurring only once. This chain joins TRBV7-8 and TRBJ1-3; 8 nucleotides line up with TRBD1. The source of this sequence is a man aged 30-40 years in good health and CMV-seropositive. The sample comprised PBMCs. In nucleotides, the CDR3 is TGTGCCAGCAGCCACGGACAGGGAGGAAACACCATATATTTT. Translating it yields CASSHGQGGNTIYF.